This entry is about one TCR beta chain. Its antigen has not been determined. The sample holds no much larger clone one base away, and base qualities are not on file. Each donor gave one peripheral blood draw, averaging approximately 0.12 L, which was collected into heparinised tubes. A BD FACSAria II and a panel including CD45RO, CCR7, CD25, CD127, CD95 and CD27 were used to sort naive, central memory, regulatory and stem cell-like memory CD4+ T cells. A purity above 95% was achieved for all sorted populations. Right away, PBMCs were isolated by Lymphoprep density gradient centrifugation and were stained directly, with no culture step. So that batch effects would be minimized, each experiment stained and sorted samples in pairs, pairing one healthy donor with one patient. This sample is part of a study of beta chain features in type 1 diabetes (dated by TCRdb to about 2018). Looking at the study overall: Mean age, gender distribution, total cell number and subset yield were not different between patients and healthy donors. A total of roughly 99 million sorted cells were examined across all samples, and the number of cells per subset was strongly correlated with RNA yield. The study compared TCRB repertoires of sorted circulating CD4+ T cell subsets between recently diagnosed type 1 diabetes patients and matched healthy donors. Regulatory and stem cell-like memory subsets were isolated from only 8 patients and about eight healthy donors, whereas naive and central memory subsets came from all 30 or so donors.

The High Capacity cDNA Reverse Transcription Kit was used to reverse transcribe all of the isolated RNA, meaning that expressed TCRB transcripts were what got sequenced. Naive, central memory and regulatory T cell samples underwent deep immunoSEQ sequencing, averaging around 4 million total reads per sample. Sorted cells were lysed in RLT buffer, and RNA was extracted using DNase-treated RNeasy Micro or Mini kits according to cell number. Each cell subset was processed separately to prevent cross-contamination, with patient and healthy donor samples processed together. TCRB sequences were amplified from cDNA with the immunoSEQ multiplex PCR, producing 87-bp fragments spanning the CDR3 region. The amplicons were sequenced using the Illumina HiSeq platform. Regarding the original processing steps: PCR bias was corrected computationally using synthetic template baselines, and reads within Hamming distance 2 were collapsed, with unmergeable singletons discarded. By aligning reads against IMGT, V, D and J genes, CDR3 length, and insertions or deletions at six rearrangement sites were assigned. Within each subset, clonotype counts were normalized to sorted cell number, after which true diversity and Gini coefficients were computed with the tcR R package. Repertoire sharing was quantified using the overlap coefficient calculated on TCRB nucleotide sequences. Out-of-frame TCRB sequences from naive cells were analyzed to stand in for the pre-selection repertoire. TCRdb took this table from immuneACCESS and kept in-frame rearrangements with V and J called. Such tables lack part of the clones; where checked against another copy, unresolved V genes explain under half of the gap, and the rest is unexplained. V and J calls and clone size come straight from that table; D and trimming were deduced from the DNA. This sample holds 350,000 to 400,000 clones; roughly 16% were observed only once. The ten largest account for about 0.02% of the sample.

The CDR3 has 15 amino acids, counting the end cysteine and phenylalanine. The sequence is cut down to CDR3 DNA, 45 bases in frame from base 1. The paper's findings and limits, for the study overall: Because cDNA was sequenced instead of genomic DNA, activated cells with high expression could be over-represented, although the groups did not differ in activation or CD3 levels. Shorter templates might have been favored by PCR, but patient and control samples were amplified and corrected together, so both groups would have been affected equally by any skew. Type 1 diabetes patients showed a moderate but significant shortening of TCRB CDR3 length in all four CD4+ subsets. Naive, central memory and regulatory TCRB repertoires appeared to be more similar among patients than among healthy donors. HLA sub-analyses involved small numbers of individuals, so any influence of HLA type on TCRB rearrangement remained unresolved. At VDJ recombination sites, type 1 diabetes patients had fewer insertions and more deleted nucleotides, which implies abnormalities in thymic rearrangement.

The rearrangement combines TRBV1 with TRBJ2-7; the table assigns TRBD2, which was not confirmed against the DNA. TRBV1 is annotated as a pseudogene. The receptor was isolated from a woman between 18 and 30 years old in good health. Sequencing was carried out using naive CD4+ T cells from blood. The cell subset or site tag for this specimen amounts to: true naive CD4+ T cells. The nucleotides are TGCACCAGCAGCCAAGATCTCGCGGGAGCCTACGAGCAGTACTTC. It translates to CTSSQDLAGAYEQYF.